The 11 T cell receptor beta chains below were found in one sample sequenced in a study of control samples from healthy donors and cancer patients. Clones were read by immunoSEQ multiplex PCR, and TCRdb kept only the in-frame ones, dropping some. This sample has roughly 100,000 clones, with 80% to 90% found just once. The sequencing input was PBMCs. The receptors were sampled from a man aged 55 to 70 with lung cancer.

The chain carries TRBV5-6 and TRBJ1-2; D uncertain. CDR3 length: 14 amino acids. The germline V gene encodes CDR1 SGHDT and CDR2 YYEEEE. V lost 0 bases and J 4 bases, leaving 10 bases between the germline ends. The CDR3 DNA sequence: TGTGCCAGCAGCTTGGAAGCCGGTGGCTATGGCTACACCTTC. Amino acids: CASSLEAGGYGYTF.

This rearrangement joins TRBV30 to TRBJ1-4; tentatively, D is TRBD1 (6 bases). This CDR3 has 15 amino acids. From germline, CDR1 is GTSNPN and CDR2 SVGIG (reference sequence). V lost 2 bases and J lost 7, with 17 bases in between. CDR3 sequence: CAWSSSGGSGEKLFF. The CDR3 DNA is TGTGCCTGGAGTTCGTCCGGGGGCTCCGGTGAAAAACTGTTTTTT.

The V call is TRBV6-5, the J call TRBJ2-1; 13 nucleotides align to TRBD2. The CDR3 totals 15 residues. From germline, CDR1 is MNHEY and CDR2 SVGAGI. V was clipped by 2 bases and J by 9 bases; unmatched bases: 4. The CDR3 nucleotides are TGTGCCAGCAGTTACGCGAGGACTAGCGGGGGTGAGCAGTTCTTC. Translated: CASSYARTSGGEQFF.

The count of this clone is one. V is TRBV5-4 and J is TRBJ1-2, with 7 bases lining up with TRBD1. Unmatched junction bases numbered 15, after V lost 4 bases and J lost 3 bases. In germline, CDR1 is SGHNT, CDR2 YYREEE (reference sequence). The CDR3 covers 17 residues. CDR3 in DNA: TGTGCCAGCAGCCCCACTAGGGGGCGGGAGAATTACTATGGCTACACCTTC. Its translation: CASSPTRGRENYYGYTF.

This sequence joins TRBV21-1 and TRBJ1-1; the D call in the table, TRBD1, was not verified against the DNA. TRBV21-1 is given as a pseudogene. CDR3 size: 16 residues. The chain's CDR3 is CASSSYGQGENTEAFF. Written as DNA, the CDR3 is TGTGCCAGCAGCAGCTATGGCCAGGGGGAGAACACTGAAGCTTTCTTT.

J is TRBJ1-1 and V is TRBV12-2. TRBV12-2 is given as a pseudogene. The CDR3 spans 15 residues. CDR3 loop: CASRLVIRGADEAFF. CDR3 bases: TGTGCAAGTCGCTTAGTCATACGGGGGGCGGATGAAGCTTTCTTT.

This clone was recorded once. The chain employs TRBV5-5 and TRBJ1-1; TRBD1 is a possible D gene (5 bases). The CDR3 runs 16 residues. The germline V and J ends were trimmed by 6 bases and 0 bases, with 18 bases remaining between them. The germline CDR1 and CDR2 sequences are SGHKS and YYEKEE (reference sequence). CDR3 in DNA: TGTGCCAGCAACAACCTAGCGGGGGTTATGAACACTGAAGCTTTCTTT. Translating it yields CASNNLAGVMNTEAFF.

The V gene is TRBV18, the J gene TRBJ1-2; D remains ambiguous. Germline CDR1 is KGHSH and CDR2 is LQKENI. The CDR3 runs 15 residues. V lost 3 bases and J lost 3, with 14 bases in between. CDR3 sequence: CASSPGAGEDYGYTF. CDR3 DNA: TGTGCCAGCTCACCGGGCGCAGGCGAAGACTATGGCTACACCTTC. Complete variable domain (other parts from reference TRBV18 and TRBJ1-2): NAGVMQNPRHLVRRRGQEARLRCSPMKGHSHVYWYRQLPEEGLKFMVYLQKENIIDESGMPKERFSAEFPKEGPSILRIQQVVRGDSAAYFCASSPGAGEDYGYTFGSGTRLTVV.

This CDR3 reads CASSLIGGLSTDTQYF. CDR3 nucleotide sequence: TGTGCCAGCAGCCTCATAGGGGGCCTTAGCACAGATACGCAGTATTTT. This sequence joins TRBV5-6 and TRBJ2-3, with 7 bases identical to TRBD1. The CDR3 length is 16 residues. Germline V gives CDR1 SGHDT, CDR2 YYEEEE. With V trimmed by 4 bases and J by 0 bases, 8 bases remained unmatched.

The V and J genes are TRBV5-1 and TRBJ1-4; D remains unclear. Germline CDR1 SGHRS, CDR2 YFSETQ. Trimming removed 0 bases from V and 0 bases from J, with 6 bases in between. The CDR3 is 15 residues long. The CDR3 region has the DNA TGCGCCAGCAGCTTGGTGACAACAACTAATGAAAAACTGTTTTTT. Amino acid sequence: CASSLVTTTNEKLFF.

CDR3 residues: CASSSFTSGGYNEQFF. The CDR3 DNA reads as TGTGCCAGCAGCTCATTTACTAGCGGGGGTTACAATGAGCAGTTCTTC. The chain joins TRBV5-4 to TRBJ2-1, with 11 bases matching TRBD2. Germline assignment: CDR1 SGHNT and CDR2 YYREEE (reference sequence). Trimming cost V 3 bases and J 4 bases; bases outside gene matches: 6. There are 16 residues in the CDR3.